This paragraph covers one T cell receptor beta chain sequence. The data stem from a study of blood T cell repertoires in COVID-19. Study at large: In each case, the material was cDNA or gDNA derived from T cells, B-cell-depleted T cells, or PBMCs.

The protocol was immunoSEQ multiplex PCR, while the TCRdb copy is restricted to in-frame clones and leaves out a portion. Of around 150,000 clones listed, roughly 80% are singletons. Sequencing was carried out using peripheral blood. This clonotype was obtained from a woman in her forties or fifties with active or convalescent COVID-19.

The CDR3 nucleotides are TGTGCCAGCAGTTCTCTCAGGGGGCTCGGCTATGGCTACACCTTC. Its protein is CASSSLRGLGYGYTF. V gene TRBV6-2 or TRBV6-3 combines with J gene TRBJ1-2; 8 positions match TRBD1. The CDR3 sequence is 15 residues long. Losses at the gene ends were 4 bases for V and 4 bases for J; bases not matched to a gene: 8. The germline V gene has CDR1 MNHEY and CDR2 SVGEGT.